Listed below are T cell receptor beta chains from one sample, sequenced in a study of Ad26.COV2.S vaccination and SARS-CoV-2 variants. The assay was immunoSEQ multiplex PCR, and TCRdb's table has in-frame clones only and misses some. The data contain some 420,000 clones, 70% to 90% of them singletons. The specimen comprised peripheral blood, sampled in a trial of Ad26.COV2.S vaccine versus placebo. The receptor source for this set is a person between 18 and 60 years old who received the Ad26.COV2.S COVID-19 vaccine or a placebo. Each CDR3 is given with its conserved first and last residue. D genes are given only for firm matches. The listing skips clone size in some rows; elsewhere it reads once, few, many or a size class.

clone_size | d_call | j_call | v_call | cdr3_aa | cdr3_nt
. | TRBD1 | TRBJ1-1 | TRBV6-2/TRBV6-3 | CASSHAGTGNTEAFF | TGTGCCAGCAGCCACGCCGGGACAGGAAACACTGAAGCTTTCTTT
. | . | TRBJ1-1 | TRBV29-1 | CSAPKGGQAFF | TGCAGCGCCCCAAAGGGAGGGCAAGCTTTCTTT
. | . | TRBJ1-6 | TRBV3-1/TRBV3-2 | CASSQGSSGDSPLHF | TGTGCCAGCAGCCAGGGCTCAAGCGGTGATTCACCCCTCCACTTT
few | . | TRBJ1-1 | TRBV6-2/TRBV6-3 | CASSYFGVGAVTEAFF | TGTGCCAGCAGTTATTTCGGGGTTGGGGCGGTCACTGAAGCTTTCTTT
. | . | TRBJ2-1 | TRBV5-1 | CASSPQGSLYEQFF | TGCGCCAGCAGCCCTCAGGGCTCCCTTTATGAGCAGTTCTTC
. | . | TRBJ2-3 | TRBV19 | CASRRQRTDTQYF | TGTGCCAGTAGGAGACAGCGCACAGATACGCAGTATTTT
. | . | TRBJ1-3 | TRBV4-3 | CASSQVSVRSSGNTIYF | TGCGCCAGCAGCCAAGTTTCCGTCAGAAGCTCTGGAAACACCATATATTTT
. | TRBD1 | TRBJ2-5 | TRBV6-5 | CASARDRGGETQYF | TGTGCCAGCGCCCGGGACAGGGGAGGCGAGACCCAGTACTTC
. | . | TRBJ2-1 | TRBV7-9 | CASGPEGGYNEQFF | TGTGCCAGCGGACCAGAGGGTGGCTACAATGAGCAGTTCTTC
. | TRBD1 | TRBJ1-1 | TRBV7-9 | CASSRTGLFIRTEAFF | TGTGCCAGCAGCAGGACAGGGCTATTCATTAGGACTGAAGCTTTCTTT
. | . | TRBJ1-2 | TRBV30 | CACQRDVGGYTF | TGTGCCTGCCAGCGGGATGTAGGCGGCTACACCTTC
. | TRBD2 | TRBJ2-7 | TRBV10-3 | CAISDIKAGGTHEQYF | TGTGCCATCAGTGACATTAAAGCGGGGGGGACCCACGAGCAGTACTTC
. | . | TRBJ1-1 | TRBV5-1 | CASSPEKFETEAFF | TGCGCCAGCAGCCCTGAGAAATTTGAGACTGAAGCTTTCTTT
. | . | TRBJ2-4 | TRBV11-3 | CASSLDRPRGLAKNIQYF | TGTGCCAGCAGCTTAGATCGACCCAGGGGACTAGCCAAAAACATTCAGTACTTC
. | . | TRBJ1-4 | TRBV18 | CASSPTGTNEKLFF | TGTGCCAGCTCACCCACAGGGACTAATGAAAAACTGTTTTTT
. | . | TRBJ1-1 | TRBV27 | CASSFPGGDTEAFF | TGTGCCAGCAGTTTTCCGGGGGGGGACACTGAAGCTTTCTTT
. | . | TRBJ2-3 | TRBV4-1 | CASSWEARTDTQYF | TGCGCCAGCAGCTGGGAGGCGCGCACAGATACGCAGTATTTT
. | . | TRBJ2-3 | TRBV28 | CASSSRLADTQYF | TGTGCCAGCAGTTCGAGGTTGGCAGATACGCAGTATTTT
. | . | TRBJ1-4 | TRBV9 | CASSVGGATNEKLFF | TGTGCCAGCAGCGTAGGAGGGGCAACTAATGAAAAACTGTTTTTT
. | TRBD1 | TRBJ1-2 | TRBV5-1 | CASSLPRDPEGTGVYGYTF | TGCGCCAGCAGCTTGCCCCGGGACCCCGAAGGGACAGGGGTCTATGGCTACACCTTC
. | . | TRBJ1-6 | TRBV6-6 | CASSPSRNNSPLHF | TGTGCCAGCAGCCCCTCCCGGAATAATTCACCCCTCCACTTT
. | TRBD1 | TRBJ1-2 | TRBV30 | CAWSGDRYNYGYTF | TGTGCCTGGAGTGGGGACAGGTATAACTATGGCTACACCTTC
. | TRBD2 | TRBJ2-7 | TRBV12-3/TRBV12-4 | CASGRGEYEQYF | TGTGCCTCGGGGCGGGGGGAATACGAGCAGTACTTC
. | . | TRBJ1-1 | TRBV7-2 | CASSFFGRGVGLEAFF | TGTGCCAGCAGCTTTTTCGGGCGGGGGGTTGGCCTCGAAGCTTTCTTT
. | TRBD1 | TRBJ1-5 | TRBV7-8 | CASSHQGAGQPQHF | TGTGCCAGCAGCCATCAGGGGGCAGGTCAGCCCCAGCATTTT
once | . | TRBJ2-1 | TRBV5-4 | CASSDDSYNEQFF | TGTGCCAGCAGCGACGACAGCTACAATGAGCAGTTCTTC
. | TRBD1 | TRBJ1-1 | TRBV27 | CASSRQGMNTEAFF | TGTGCCAGCAGTAGACAGGGGATGAACACTGAAGCTTTCTTT
. | TRBD1 | TRBJ1-6 | TRBV3-1/TRBV3-2 | CASSQGQGAGSPLHF | TGTGCCAGCAGCCAAGGACAGGGGGCAGGTTCACCCCTCCACTTT
. | . | TRBJ2-7 | TRBV6-5 | CASSYSSRQFHEQYF | TGTGCCAGCAGTTACTCGTCCCGGCAGTTCCACGAGCAGTACTTC
. | TRBD2 | TRBJ2-3 | TRBV27 | CASSISGGAGDTQYF | TGTGCCAGCAGTATAAGCGGGGGGGCCGGAGATACGCAGTATTTT
. | TRBD1 | TRBJ1-5 | TRBV10-3 | CAISESSGGRNQPQHF | TGTGCCATCAGTGAGTCGTCAGGGGGCAGGAATCAGCCCCAGCATTTT
. | . | TRBJ1-2 | TRBV7-9 | CASSQGGIERWDGYTF | TGTGCCAGCAGCCAAGGGGGTATTGAGAGATGGGATGGCTACACCTTC
. | TRBD1 | TRBJ2-5 | TRBV29-1 | CSVLGQGLGETQYF | TGCAGCGTTTTGGGACAGGGCTTGGGGGAGACCCAGTACTTC
. | . | TRBJ2-5 | TRBV11-1 | CASSLGGGIQETQYF | TGTGCCAGCAGCTTAGGTGGTGGAATACAAGAGACCCAGTACTTC
. | . | TRBJ1-2 | TRBV7-9 | CASSLGGASGNYGYTF | TGTGCCAGCAGCCTCGGCGGGGCCTCAGGGAACTATGGCTACACCTTC
. | . | TRBJ1-2 | TRBV2 | CASAGSEGGYTF | TGTGCCAGTGCGGGCTCAGAGGGTGGCTACACCTTC
once | . | TRBJ2-2 | TRBV5-4 | CASSLVGGELFF | TGTGCCAGCAGCTTGGTTGGCGGGGAGCTGTTTTTT
. | . | TRBJ1-3 | TRBV4-2 | CASSQEGSSGNTIYF | TGTGCCAGCAGCCAAGAGGGGAGCTCTGGAAACACCATATATTTT
. | . | TRBJ2-1 | TRBV20-1 | CSARENEQFF | TGCAGTGCCAGGGAGAATGAGCAGTTCTTC
. | . | TRBJ1-5 | TRBV7-9 | CASSLAGQPQHF | TGTGCCAGCAGCTTAGCTGGTCAGCCCCAGCATTTT
. | TRBD2 | TRBJ2-1 | TRBV10-1 | CASSDRSSGGAYNEQFF | TGCGCCAGCAGTGACCGATCTAGCGGGGGGGCCTACAATGAGCAGTTCTTC
. | TRBD1 | TRBJ1-2 | TRBV29-1 | CSVSRDRGYGYTF | TGCAGCGTTTCCCGGGACAGGGGGTATGGCTACACCTTC
. | TRBD2 | TRBJ2-3 | TRBV4-2 | CASSQEGGGGADTQYF | TGTGCCAGCAGCCAAGAAGGTGGCGGGGGGGCAGATACGCAGTATTTT
. | TRBD2 | TRBJ2-1 | TRBV30 | CAWSRSLAGVHNEQFF | TGTGCCTGGAGCCGCAGTTTAGCGGGGGTCCACAATGAGCAGTTCTTC
. | TRBD2 | TRBJ2-3 | TRBV9 | CASSAGVAGTDTQYF | TGTGCCAGCAGCGCGGGGGTAGCGGGGACAGATACGCAGTATTTT
. | . | TRBJ2-3 | TRBV2 | CASSYFPDTQYF | TGTGCCAGCAGTTACTTCCCAGATACGCAGTATTTT
. | . | TRBJ2-7 | TRBV4-1 | CASSQTGDYEQYF | TGCGCCAGCAGCCAAACAGGTGACTACGAGCAGTACTTC
. | . | TRBJ2-5 | TRBV20-1 | CSASPSEETQYF | TGCAGTGCTAGTCCTAGCGAAGAGACCCAGTACTTC
. | . | TRBJ2-5 | TRBV7-2 | CASSFAGPQETQYF | TGTGCCAGCAGCTTCGCGGGCCCCCAAGAGACCCAGTACTTC
. | TRBD2 | TRBJ2-7 | TRBV7-2 | CASSPLAGGREQYF | TGTGCCAGCAGCCCTCTAGCGGGGGGGCGGGAGCAGTACTTC
. | . | TRBJ1-6 | TRBV19 | CASSATSGNPSYNSPLHF | TGTGCCAGTAGTGCCACATCCGGGAACCCCTCCTATAATTCACCCCTCCACTTT
once | . | TRBJ1-1 | TRBV7-9 | CASRWGDTEAFF | TGTGCCAGCAGATGGGGGGACACTGAAGCTTTCTTT
. | TRBD1 | TRBJ2-7 | TRBV15 | CATSRIPRDSSYEQYF | TGTGCCACCAGCAGAATTCCGAGGGACAGCTCCTACGAGCAGTACTTC
. | . | TRBJ1-5 | TRBV7-9 | CASSLGVGGNQPQHF | TGTGCCAGCAGCTTAGGTGTAGGCGGCAATCAGCCCCAGCATTTT
. | . | TRBJ2-1 | TRBV3-1/TRBV3-2 | CASSPRTDNYNEQFF | TGTGCCAGCAGCCCACGGACGGACAACTACAATGAGCAGTTCTTC
. | . | TRBJ2-1 | TRBV6-5 | CASGVGFYNEQFF | TGTGCCAGCGGAGTGGGGTTCTACAATGAGCAGTTCTTC
. | . | TRBJ1-4 | TRBV5-1 | CASSLRPRDTNEKLFF | TGCGCCAGCAGCTTAAGGCCCCGGGACACTAATGAAAAACTGTTTTTT
many | . | TRBJ2-1 | TRBV28 | CASSNLGVYNEQFF | TGTGCCAGCAGCAACCTGGGGGTCTACAATGAGCAGTTCTTC
. | TRBD1 | TRBJ1-6 | TRBV6-6 | CASSYGNRGRGSPLHF | TGTGCCAGCAGTTACGGAAACAGGGGGCGAGGATCACCCCTCCACTTT
. | TRBD2 | TRBJ2-7 | TRBV7-2 | CASSRLAGGPVEQYF | TGTGCCAGCAGCCGTCTAGCGGGGGGGCCCGTCGAGCAGTACTTC